The source of this T cell receptor (beta chain) is a study of spatial heterogeneity in lung cancer. General observations from the study: At tumor resection, ubiquitous expanded TCRs were detected in blood more often than later.

This CDR3 has 15 amino acids. Per germline, CDR1 SGHRS and CDR2 YFSETQ. V trimming: 0 bases; J trimming: 6 bases; junction bases outside the gene matches: 1. In its sample, this clonotype was seen many times. Its antigen is not identified. Time point here: sample taken at primary tumor resection. The study sequenced unsorted whole RNA from tumor, nontumor lung or frozen PBMC. TCRdb independently ran MiXCR on the 5' RACE reads; one entry per CDR3 protein. Among 80,000 to 95,000 distinct CDR3 sequences listed, roughly 10% were seen once. This chain uses TRBV5-1 with TRBJ2-1; 12 nucleotides align to TRBD2. The sample in question was PBMCs, obtained at surgery. The TCR was taken from a male donor with early-stage non-small cell lung cancer. The CDR3 bases are TGCGCCAGCAGCTTGGGACTAGCGGGAGTCAATGAGCAGTTCTTC. Translated: CASSLGLAGVNEQFF.